These 12 T cell receptor beta chains were all obtained from the same sample, sequenced in a study of blood T cell repertoires in COVID-19. TCRdb's table, derived via immunoSEQ multiplex PCR, lists solely in-frame clones and lacks some. The sample includes tens of thousands of clones, around nine tenths of them seen just once. Material for sequencing was peripheral blood. These receptors all stem from a man in his 70s with active or convalescent COVID-19.

V usage is TRBV5-6 and J usage is TRBJ1-2; 8 bases align to TRBD1. Losses at the gene ends were 4 bases for V and 3 bases for J; bases not matched to a gene: 2. This CDR3 spans 13 amino acids. Germline-derived CDR1 and CDR2 are SGHDT and YYEEEE. This chain's CDR3 is CASSMTGDYGYTF. Written as DNA, the CDR3 is TGTGCCAGCAGCATGACAGGGGACTATGGCTACACCTTC.

This rearrangement joins TRBV18 to TRBJ2-1, with a weak D call TRBD2 (6 bases). V gave up 5 bases and J gave up 6 bases, with 14 bases separating them. The CDR3 spans 14 residues. Germline CDR1 is KGHSH and CDR2 is LQKENI. The CDR3 region is CASSLTSYLNEQFF. As DNA, the CDR3 is TGTGCCAGCTCATTGACTAGTTATCTCAATGAGCAGTTCTTC.

The V gene is TRBV5-1, the J gene TRBJ1-6; D remains ambiguous. The CDR3 has 13 residues. Per the germline V gene, CDR1 is SGHRS and CDR2 is YFSETQ. Trimming removed 0 bases from V and 10 bases from J, with 8 bases in between. In DNA form, the CDR3 reads TGCGCCAGCAGCTTGGAAGCCGCCTCACCCCTCCACTTT. As protein: CASSLEAASPLHF. Full variable domain (outside the CDR3, taken from reference TRBV5-1 and TRBJ1-6): KAGVTQTPRYLIKTRGQQVTLSCSPISGHRSVSWYQQTPGQGLQFLFEYFSETQRNKGNFPGRFSGRQFSNSRSEMNVSTLELGDSALYLCASSLEAASPLHFGNGTRLTVT.

This clone was seen just once. The chain employs TRBV6-5 and TRBJ2-7; possible D gene TRBD2, 5 bases. This CDR3 contains 12 residues. The germline V and J ends were trimmed by 7 bases and 0 bases, with 7 bases remaining between them. Germline V gene lookup returns CDR1 MNHEY and CDR2 SVGAGI. The CDR3 DNA reads as TGTGCCAGCACCGGGGACTCCTACGAGCAGTACTTC. Residues: CASTGDSYEQYF.

The rearrangement joins TRBV18 to TRBJ1-1, with 7 bases aligning to TRBD1. V lost 5 bases, J lost 10 bases, and 7 bases stayed unmatched. Germline V gives CDR1 KGHSH, CDR2 LQKENI. The CDR3 sequence is 12 residues long. CDR3 coding DNA: TGTGCCAGCTCAACCAATAACAGGGGAGCTTTCTTT. Its translation: CASSTNNRGAFF.

The V and J genes are TRBV18 and TRBJ1-3; 8 nucleotides agree with TRBD1. The CDR3 extends over 18 amino acids. Germline values: CDR1 KGHSH, CDR2 LQKENI. V dropped 2 bases and J dropped 3; count of bases not matched to a gene: 12. The CDR3 reads CASSPYLPQGAVGNTIYF. Here the CDR3 DNA reads TGTGCCAGCTCACCATACTTGCCGCAGGGGGCGGTTGGAAACACCATATATTTT. Full variable domain (missing parts from reference TRBV18 and TRBJ1-3): NAGVMQNPRHLVRRRGQEARLRCSPMKGHSHVYWYRQLPEEGLKFMVYLQKENIIDESGMPKERFSAEFPKEGPSILRIQQVVRGDSAAYFCASSPYLPQGAVGNTIYFGEGSWLTVV.

The chain carries TRBV3-1 (or the pseudogene TRBV3-2) and TRBJ2-1; 9 bases agree with TRBD2. The junction had 8 bases not matched to a gene; V was cut back by 5 bases and J by 9 bases. Germline CDR1 is LGHDT and CDR2 is YNNKEL (reference sequence). CDR3 length equals 14 residues. CDR3 in amino acids: CASSLTSGLGEQFF. DNA for the CDR3: TGTGCCAGCAGCTTAACTAGCGGGTTGGGTGAGCAGTTCTTC.

In this sample, this clone turned up a few times. The J gene is TRBJ2-7, the V gene TRBV28; a possible D gene is TRBD1 (6 bases). V lost 6 bases, J lost 1 base, and 10 bases lay in between. Germline CDR1 MDHEN, CDR2 SYDVKM. The CDR3 runs to 13 residues. DNA for the CDR3: TGTGCCAGCAGGCCCGGACAGTCCTACGAGCAGTACTTC. Residues: CASRPGQSYEQYF.

J is TRBJ1-5 and V is TRBV27; D is undetermined. Germline V gives CDR1 MNHEY, CDR2 SMNVEV (reference sequence). Trimming took off 1 base at V and 7 bases at J, with 20 bases between the two ends. CDR3 length: 17 amino acids. The CDR3 bases are TGTGCCAGCAGTTTATTAAGTCTCAGTGGAGGGAACCAGCCCCAGCATTTT. Translating it yields CASSLLSLSGGNQPQHF.

J is TRBJ2-1 and V is TRBV27, with 10 positions matching TRBD2. CDR1 and CDR2 from the germline V gene are MNHEY and SMNVEV (reference sequence). With V trimmed by 5 bases and J by 8 bases, 12 bases remained unmatched. The CDR3 covers 16 residues. The chain's CDR3 is CASSPTGSGRIYEQFF. The CDR3 nucleotides are TGTGCCAGCAGTCCCACCGGTAGCGGGAGGATCTATGAGCAGTTCTTC.

The J gene is TRBJ1-5, the V gene TRBV5-5, with a weak D call TRBD1 (5 bases). The germline gives CDR1 SGHKS, CDR2 YYEKEE (reference sequence). The V end lost 4 bases, the J end lost 4 bases, and 15 bases lay between the germline ends. The CDR3 covers 15 residues. CDR3 loop: CASSELLQGNQPQHF. Here the CDR3 DNA reads TGTGCCAGCAGCGAACTTCTCCAGGGTAATCAGCCCCAGCATTTT.

The gene calls are TRBV19 and TRBJ2-7; 10 bases are a match to TRBD1. The CDR3 has 13 residues. Germline V gene data show CDR1 as LNHDA and CDR2 as SQIVND (reference sequence). V was clipped by 6 bases and J by 5 bases; unmatched bases: 4. The CDR3 here is CASSRDRGHEQYF. The DNA of the CDR3 is TGTGCCAGTAGCCGGGACAGGGGTCACGAGCAGTACTTC.